A single sample is the source of the 15 T cell receptor beta chains below, sequenced in a study of human T cells and chemical hapten exposure. One entry per CDR3 protein results from TCRdb running MiXCR on the RACE reads. In the table there are around 160,000 distinct CDR3 sequences, roughly 15% of which are singletons. Time point denoted: patch test 1, 2 weeks after DPC sensitization. Sample treatment: therapeutic diphenylcyclopropenone sensitization with weekly scalp DPC. The sample consisted of whole blood, taken in connection with sensitization to the hapten diphenylcyclopropenone (DPC). The receptors shown here come from a woman aged 25 to 45 with alopecia areata. Some clones in this sample may be carry-over from other donors' samples.

The table lists this clonotype with a few counts. The genes are TRBV6-2 or TRBV6-3 and TRBJ1-1; D uncertain. With 2 bases removed from V and 0 bases from J, the gap between germline ends came to 4 bases. The CDR3 is made up of 13 amino acids. Germline V gene lookup returns CDR1 MNHEY and CDR2 SVGEGT. As DNA, the CDR3 is TGTGCCAGCAGTTACCAGATGAACACTGAAGCTTTCTTT. This gives the protein CASSYQMNTEAFF.

This clonotype was counted between two and nine times. V is TRBV6-5 and J is TRBJ2-1, with TRBD2 matching over 8 bases. CDR1 is MNHEY and CDR2 is SVGAGI in the germline V gene. The J segment lost 2 bases and the V segment lost 8 bases, leaving 14 bases of the junction unmatched. The CDR3 extends over 17 amino acids. This CDR3 reads CASGSPGAAGAYNEQFF. The DNA of the CDR3 is TGTGCCAGCGGATCCCCCGGCGCAGCGGGGGCCTACAATGAGCAGTTCTTC.

The chain couples TRBV7-8 to TRBJ2-3, with TRBD2 matching over 9 bases. V trimming: 2 bases; J trimming: 5 bases; junction bases outside the gene matches: 8. Germline values: CDR1 SGHVS, CDR2 FQNEAQ. The CDR3 runs 16 residues. CDR3 sequence (DNA): TGTGCCAGCAGCTTACCTCTAGCGGGAACGGTAGATACGCAGTATTTT. This translates into CASSLPLAGTVDTQYF.

This clonotype was detected many times. The chain uses TRBV27 and TRBJ1-1; D is undetermined. The CDR3 is 13 amino acids. V was pared by 3 bases and J by 3 bases, with 8 bases between. Germline values: CDR1 MNHEY, CDR2 SMNVEV (reference sequence). The CDR3 DNA is TGTGCCAGCAGTTTCTTCGGAGACACTGAAGCTTTCTTT. This translates into CASSFFGDTEAFF.

V usage is TRBV28 and J usage is TRBJ2-5, with TRBD2 matching over 7 bases. The CDR3 is made up of 15 amino acids. CDR1 and CDR2 (germline): MDHEN, SYDVKM. J lost 2 bases, V lost 0 bases, and 3 bases had no gene match. The CDR3 spells CASSLWASGQETQYF. DNA of the CDR3: TGTGCCAGCAGTTTATGGGCTAGCGGACAAGAGACCCAGTACTTC.

This clonotype turned up a few times. J is TRBJ2-7 and V is TRBV11-2; 8 bases match TRBD2. Losses at the gene ends were 5 bases for V and 5 bases for J; bases not matched to a gene: 11. The CDR3 is 15 amino acids. Germline V gene lookup returns CDR1 SGHAT and CDR2 FQNNGV. This chain's CDR3 is CASSPPAGVVNEQYF. CDR3 nucleotide sequence: TGTGCCAGCAGCCCTCCAGCGGGAGTTGTAAACGAGCAGTACTTC.

The rearrangement joins TRBV12-3 or TRBV12-4 to TRBJ2-1; 7 nucleotides match TRBD1. The CDR3 is 15 amino acids. J gave up 4 bases and V 6 bases, and 9 bases lay outside the gene matches. For the CDR3, the DNA is TGTGCCAGCAGCCCTACAGGGGTCTGGTACAATGAGCAGTTCTTC. Its protein is CASSPTGVWYNEQFF.

With regard to this clonotype: The conserved closing phenylalanine or tryptophan is absent in this CDR3, likely reflecting a read error. The chain joins TRBV29-1 to TRBJ2-5; 7 bases match TRBD2. This CDR3 region has 12 residues. The V gene's germline CDR1 is SQVTM and CDR2 ANQGSEA. V lost 8 bases, J lost 5 bases, and 8 bases stayed unmatched. The CDR3 nucleotides are TGCAGCACACTCGCGGGGGTTGAGACCCAGTACTAC. Translating gives CSTLAGVETQYY.

This clonotype appeared a few times. The V and J genes are TRBV19 and TRBJ1-2; no definite D call. The CDR3 is 11 residues long. The V end was cut by 1 base, the J end by 6 bases, with 3 bases between. Germline V lookup: CDR1 LNHDA, CDR2 SQIVND (reference sequence). The CDR3 spells CASSIGDGYTF. The CDR3 nucleotides read TGTGCCAGTAGTATAGGGGATGGCTACACCTTC.

This clonotype has ten or more counts. The chain links TRBV6-1 to TRBJ2-7, with D perhaps matching TRBD1 (6 bases). V was trimmed by 6 bases and J by 3 bases, leaving 12 bases between them. Germline CDR1 and CDR2: MNHNS and SASEGT. The CDR3 is 13 residues long. In DNA form, the CDR3 reads TGTGCCAGCAGGGGGGCCAGGAACTACGAGCAGTACTTC. Translated, it gives CASRGARNYEQYF.

At least ten counts were recorded for this clonotype. This rearrangement joins TRBV7-2 to TRBJ2-7; tentative D call: TRBD2 (7 bases). V was trimmed by 3 bases and J by 2 bases, leaving 14 bases between them. The germline V gene encodes CDR1 SGHTA and CDR2 FQGNSA. The CDR3 totals 15 residues. CDR3 bases: TGTGCCAGCAGCTTCTCTGGGCGGGGGCCCTACGAGCAGTACTTC. The encoded protein is CASSFSGRGPYEQYF.

This clonotype was detected a few times. Because the CDR3's place on the DNA is in doubt, the DNA is left out and the CDR3 is given as listed by TCRdb. The chain is built from TRBV28 and TRBJ1-1; the table names TRBD1, a call not compared with the DNA. Germline V gene lookup returns CDR1 MDHEN and CDR2 SYDVKM. Inclusive of both ends, the CDR3 amounts to 12 amino acids. CDR3 region: CASSWGDGAVFF.

The chain employs TRBV4-2 and TRBJ1-3; possibly TRBD1 for D (5 bases). The CDR3 covers 15 residues. V gave up 1 base and J gave up 0 bases, with 7 bases separating them. Germline CDR1 is LGHNA and CDR2 is YNFKEQ. CDR3: CASSQVGHSGNTIYF. CDR3 bases: TGTGCCAGCAGCCAAGTAGGACACTCTGGAAACACCATATATTTT.

The chain employs TRBV6-2 or TRBV6-3 and TRBJ2-3, with D unresolved. The germline V gene has CDR1 MNHEY and CDR2 SVGEGT. CDR3 size: 16 residues. V was trimmed by 6 bases and J by 2 bases, leaving 18 bases between them. DNA of the CDR3: TGTGCCAGCAGCCGCATAGGACGGAGTTACACAGATACGCAGTATTTT. Translation: CASSRIGRSYTDTQYF.

The genes are TRBV20-1 and TRBJ2-7; TRBD1 or TRBD2 may be the D gene (6 bases each). The CDR3 contains 13 residues. Trimming shortened V by 1 base and J by 2 bases, and 9 bases separated the two germline ends. Germline-derived CDR1 and CDR2 are DFQATT and SNEGSKA (reference sequence). The CDR3 reads CSARGGAPYEQYF. The CDR3 DNA sequence: TGCAGTGCTAGAGGGGGGGCGCCCTACGAGCAGTACTTC.